The next 22 T cell receptor beta chains were all read from a single sample in a study of response to subunit inactivated influenza vaccine. TCRdb reanalysed the RT-PCR reads using MiXCR and keeps one entry per CDR3 protein. The table shows roughly 700,000 distinct CDR3 sequences, with 15% to 17% occurring only once. Sample: PBMCs from blood, taken roughly 12 days after vaccination. These receptors were taken from a man aged 50-60 years who received an inactivated influenza vaccine.

Only a few counts were recorded for this clonotype. The genes are TRBV20-1 and TRBJ2-7; a possible D gene is TRBD1 (6 bases). Between the trimmed V and J ends, which lost 4 bases and 7 bases, there was a span of 20 bases. CDR1 and CDR2 from the germline V gene are DFQATT and SNEGSKA (reference sequence). This CDR3 region has 14 residues. The CDR3 coding sequence is TGCAGTGCTACCCAGGGGCCCCCTCTATATGAGCAGTACTTC. Translated: CSATQGPPLYEQYF.

This clonotype was seen ten or more times. The rearrangement uses TRBV7-9 and TRBJ2-7, with D perhaps TRBD2 (5 bases). The CDR3 loop spans 13 amino acids. Germline CDR1 and CDR2: SEHNR and FQNEAQ (reference sequence). V was trimmed by 4 bases and J by 3 bases, leaving 10 bases between them. The DNA for the CDR3 is TGTGCCAGCAGCTCCCCAGAGGGCTACGAGCAGTACTTC. Translation: CASSSPEGYEQYF.

The table lists this clonotype with many counts. The rearrangement links TRBV29-1 to TRBJ1-2; D ambiguous. CDR1 is SQVTM, CDR2 ANQGSEA, per germline. V lost 4 bases, J lost 2 bases, and 8 bases lay in between. The length of the CDR3 is 12 residues. Here the CDR3 DNA reads TGCAGCGTTGGGTCACAGAACTATGGCTACACCTTC. Translated: CSVGSQNYGYTF. The whole variable domain, filled in from reference TRBV29-1 and TRBJ1-2, reads SAVISQKPSRDICQRGTSLTIQCQVDSQVTMMFWYRQQPGQSLTLIATANQGSEATYESGFVIDKFPISRPNLTFSTLTVSNMSPEDSSIYLCSVGSQNYGYTFGSGTRLTVV.

V gene TRBV7-9 combines with J gene TRBJ2-1; 15 bases line up with TRBD2. The CDR3 extends over 15 amino acids. Per the germline V gene, CDR1 is SEHNR and CDR2 is FQNEAQ (reference sequence). The J segment lost 8 bases and the V segment lost 6 bases, leaving 5 bases of the junction unmatched. The CDR3 region has the DNA TGTGCCAGCAGGGGTGGACTAGCGGGGGGGGATGAGCAGTTCTTC. Its translation: CASRGGLAGGDEQFF.

The chain joins TRBV10-3 to TRBJ2-4; 11 bases are a match to TRBD2. This CDR3 spans 19 amino acids. V shed 0 bases and J 3 bases; nucleotides not matched to a gene: 10. The germline V gene has CDR1 ENHRY and CDR2 SYGVKD. CDR3 DNA sequence: TGTGCCATCAGTGAGTCGGTAGCGGGGGGGGGTTTCGACAAAAACATTCAGTACTTC. It specifies CAISESVAGGGFDKNIQYF.

The chain couples TRBV7-9 to TRBJ2-3, with D perhaps matching TRBD2 (5 bases). In germline, CDR1 is SEHNR, CDR2 FQNEAQ (reference sequence). V lost 0 bases to trimming and J lost 4 bases, with 11 bases between them. This CDR3 has 15 residues. The CDR3 DNA reads TGTGCCAGCAGCTTAGCCGTTAGCGCTTCAGATACGCAGTATTTT. Residues: CASSLAVSASDTQYF. The whole variable domain, remainder taken from reference TRBV7-9 and TRBJ2-3, is DTGVSQNPRHKITKRGQNVTFRCDPISEHNRLYWYRQTLGQGPEFLTYFQNEAQLEKSRLLSDRFSAERPKGSFSTLEIQRTEQGDSAMYLCASSLAVSASDTQYFGPGTRLTVL.

The genes are TRBV6-5 and TRBJ2-2; TRBD1 or TRBD2 may be the D gene (5 bases each). From germline, CDR1 is MNHEY and CDR2 SVGAGI. The V gene lost 2 bases and the J gene lost 2 bases, with 18 bases spanning the gap. This CDR3 is 18 amino acids long. The CDR3 nucleotides read TGTGCCAGCAGTTACATAAGCCGGGGACGGAAAAACACCGGGGAGCTGTTTTTT. Amino acids: CASSYISRGRKNTGELFF.

This clonotype was counted between two and nine times. J is TRBJ2-6 and V is TRBV7-2, with D tentatively TRBD2 (5 bases). Germline CDR1 SGHTA, CDR2 FQGNSA. The CDR3 spans 16 residues. The germline V and J ends were trimmed by 2 bases and 0 bases, with 8 bases remaining between them. CDR3 sequence reads: CASSLFGISGANVLTF. The CDR3 DNA is TGTGCCAGCAGCTTATTCGGGATCTCTGGGGCCAACGTCCTGACTTTC.

The chain employs TRBV3-1 and TRBJ2-1, with D uncertain. This CDR3 has 14 amino acids. Trimming shortened V by 3 bases and J by 0 bases, and 6 bases separated the two germline ends. Germline CDR1 and CDR2: LGHDT and YNNKEL (reference sequence). CDR3 DNA sequence: TGTGCCAGCAGCCAGGGCCGCTCCTACAATGAGCAGTTCTTC. Protein sequence: CASSQGRSYNEQFF.

In its sample, this clonotype was seen a few times. The V gene is TRBV5-1, the J gene TRBJ2-3, with 9 positions matching TRBD1. This CDR3 has 17 amino acids. Germline V gene sequence: CDR1 SGHRS, CDR2 YFSETQ. V lost 2 bases to trimming and J lost 2 bases; unmatched junction nucleotides: 9. CDR3 loop: CASSLWRGTGFTDTQYF. CDR3 DNA sequence: TGCGCCAGCAGCTTATGGCGAGGGACAGGGTTCACAGATACGCAGTATTTT.

The table lists this clonotype with a few counts. The rearrangement uses TRBV4-3 and TRBJ2-1; the match to TRBD2 covers 11 bases. CDR3 length: 15 amino acids. V lost 5 bases, J lost 6 bases, and 6 bases stayed unmatched. From germline, CDR1 is LGHNA and CDR2 YSLEER. The DNA for the CDR3 is TGCGCCAGCAGCGGGCGACTAGCGGGACTCAATGAGCAGTTCTTC. Translating gives CASSGRLAGLNEQFF.

The J gene is TRBJ2-3, the V gene TRBV3-1; D is unclear. The CDR3 runs to 15 residues. CDR1 is LGHDT and CDR2 is YNNKEL in the germline V gene (reference sequence). Trimming cost V 1 base and J 1 base, with 9 bases left between them. CDR3 region: CASSQAFLGTDTQYF. The CDR3 coding sequence is TGTGCCAGCAGCCAAGCGTTCTTGGGCACAGATACGCAGTATTTT.

This clonotype was detected only a few times. The V and J genes are TRBV7-3 and TRBJ2-1; 13 bases match TRBD2. The CDR3 extends over 17 amino acids. The V and J ends lost 2 bases and 5 bases, in that order; junction bases with no gene match: 6. Germline CDR1 reads SGHTA; CDR2 reads FQGTGA. The DNA for the CDR3 is TGTGCCAGCAGCTTAGGACTAGCGGGAGCCAGGGACAATGAGCAGTTCTTC. Translated: CASSLGLAGARDNEQFF.

This clonotype was seen a few times. The chain carries TRBV4-2 and TRBJ2-2; 14 nucleotides match TRBD2. Germline lookup yields CDR1 LGHNA and CDR2 YNFKEQ. With V trimmed by 4 bases and J by 6 bases, 4 bases remained unmatched. This CDR3 contains 16 residues. The CDR3 region has the DNA TGTGCCAGCAGCCCCGCGGGACTAGCGGGAGCCGGGGAGCTGTTTTTT. Translated: CASSPAGLAGAGELFF.

This sequence joins TRBV15 and TRBJ1-1; D ambiguous. Germline-derived CDR1 and CDR2 are LNHNV and YYDKDF (reference sequence). The CDR3 runs 12 residues. V lost 0 bases and J lost 8, with 7 bases in between. CDR3 sequence: CATSRDYREAFF. In DNA form, the CDR3 reads TGTGCCACCAGCAGAGACTACCGAGAAGCTTTCTTT.

This chain connects TRBV7-8 to TRBJ2-1; 9 bases line up with TRBD2. Per germline, CDR1 SGHVS and CDR2 FQNEAQ. The CDR3 is 16 amino acids. The trim removed 5 bases at V and 5 bases at J, leaving 10 bases unmatched. CDR3 residues: CASSPRRLAVNNEQFF. The CDR3 nucleotides read TGTGCCAGCAGCCCCCGGCGACTAGCGGTAAACAATGAGCAGTTCTTC.

This chain connects TRBV10-2 to TRBJ1-4; TRBD1 is a possible D gene (5 bases). The CDR3 is made up of 13 amino acids. V was trimmed by 4 bases and J by 4 bases, leaving 7 bases between them. Per germline, CDR1 WSHSY and CDR2 SAAADI. The chain's CDR3 is CASSAGLNEKLFF. For the CDR3, the DNA is TGCGCCAGCAGTGCGGGGCTTAATGAAAAACTGTTTTTT.

The genes are TRBV3-1 and TRBJ2-7; unclear D gene. The V gene's germline CDR1 is LGHDT and CDR2 YNNKEL (reference sequence). This CDR3 spans 15 amino acids. The germline V and J ends were trimmed by 3 bases and 0 bases, with 12 bases remaining between them. This CDR3 reads CASSQSSSVSYEQYF. For the CDR3, the DNA is TGTGCCAGCAGCCAGTCGAGTTCCGTCTCCTACGAGCAGTACTTC.

V and J are TRBV15 and TRBJ1-2, with D unclear. V shed 1 base and J shed 3 bases, with 6 bases lying between them. CDR1 LNHNV and CDR2 YYDKDF come from the germline V gene (reference sequence). The CDR3 is 13 amino acids. CDR3 in amino acids: CATSRVPDYGYTF. The DNA for the CDR3 is TGTGCCACCAGCAGAGTCCCGGACTATGGCTACACCTTC.

The genes are TRBV3-1 and TRBJ2-3; 8 nucleotides align to TRBD2. CDR3 length equals 17 residues. J lost 0 bases, V lost 6 bases, and 11 bases had no gene match. Germline V gene sequence: CDR1 LGHDT, CDR2 YNNKEL (reference sequence). The CDR3 protein is CASSRLLSGKSTDTQYF. The DNA of the CDR3 is TGTGCCAGCAGTCGGCTTCTTAGCGGGAAGAGCACAGATACGCAGTATTTT.

This sequence joins TRBV6-1 and TRBJ2-3; 12 bases agree with TRBD2. With 5 bases clipped from V and 4 bases from J, the junction kept 4 bases outside the gene matches. Germline lookup yields CDR1 MNHNS and CDR2 SASEGT. The CDR3 has 15 residues. CDR3 sequence reads: CASSTTSGGSDTQYF. The CDR3 DNA is TGTGCCAGCAGTACGACTAGCGGGGGCTCAGATACGCAGTATTTT.

Only a few counts were recorded for this clonotype. The gene calls are TRBV5-5 and TRBJ2-2; D is tentatively TRBD1 or TRBD2 (6 bases each). CDR1 SGHKS and CDR2 YYEKEE come from the germline V gene (reference sequence). The CDR3 totals 15 residues. Trimming took 2 bases from V and 5 from J, leaving 13 bases between them. The CDR3 DNA reads TGTGCCAGCAGCTTAACGGGGGCCGGGACCGGGGAGCTGTTTTTT. Protein product: CASSLTGAGTGELFF. The variable domain in full, completed from reference TRBV5-5 and TRBJ2-2, reads DAGVTQSPTHLIKTRGQQVTLRCSPISGHKSVSWYQQVLGQGPQFIFQYYEKEERGRGNFPDRFSARQFPNYSSELNVNALLLGDSALYLCASSLTGAGTGELFFGEGSRLTVL.